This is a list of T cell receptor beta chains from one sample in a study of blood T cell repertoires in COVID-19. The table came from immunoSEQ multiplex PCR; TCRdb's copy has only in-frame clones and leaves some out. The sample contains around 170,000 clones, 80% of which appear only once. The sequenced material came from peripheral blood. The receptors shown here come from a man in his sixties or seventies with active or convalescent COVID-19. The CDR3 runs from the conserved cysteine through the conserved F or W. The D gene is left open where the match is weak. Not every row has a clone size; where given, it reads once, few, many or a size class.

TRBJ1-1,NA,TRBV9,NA,CASSLLPGNTEAFF,TGTGCCAGCAGCCTACTCCCGGGGAACACTGAAGCTTTCTTT
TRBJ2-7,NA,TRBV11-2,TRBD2,CASRPSGYEQYF,TGTGCCAGCAGACCTAGCGGGTACGAGCAGTACTTC
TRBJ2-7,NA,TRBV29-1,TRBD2,CSVTGTSDEQYF,TGCAGCGTCACCGGGACTAGTGACGAGCAGTACTTC
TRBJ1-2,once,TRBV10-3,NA,CAISGSRVLGTGYTF,TGTGCCATCAGTGGCAGTCGGGTTTTAGGAACTGGCTACACCTTC
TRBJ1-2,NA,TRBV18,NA,CASSPPSGGRDYGYTF,TGTGCCAGCTCACCACCGTCCGGGGGGCGCGATTATGGCTACACCTTC
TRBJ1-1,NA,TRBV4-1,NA,CASSQDPGGKNTEAFF,TGCGCCAGCAGCCAAGACCCGGGGGGGAAGAACACTGAAGCTTTCTTT
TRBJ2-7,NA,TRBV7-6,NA,CASSPRLAVNYEQYF,TGTGCCAGCAGCCCCCGGCTGGCGGTTAACTACGAGCAGTACTTC
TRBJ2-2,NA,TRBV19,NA,CASKVDAGATGELFF,TGTGCCAGTAAAGTGGACGCGGGGGCCACCGGGGAGCTGTTTTTT
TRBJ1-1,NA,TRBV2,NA,CAGCLEGDTEAFF,TGTGCCGGGTGTCTAGAGGGGGACACTGAAGCTTTCTTT
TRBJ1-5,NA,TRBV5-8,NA,CASSLAGADYQPQHF,TGTGCCAGCAGCTTGGCAGGGGCGGACTATCAGCCCCAGCATTTT
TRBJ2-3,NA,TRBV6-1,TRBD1,CASSEQGAGTDTQYF,TGTGCCAGCAGTGAACAGGGGGCCGGTACAGATACGCAGTATTTT
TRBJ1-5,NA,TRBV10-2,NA,CASSESRVNQPQHF,TGCGCCAGCAGTGAGTCCAGGGTTAATCAGCCCCAGCATTTT
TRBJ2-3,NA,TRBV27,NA,CASSFPGTDTQYF,TGTGCCAGCAGTTTCCCCGGCACAGATACGCAGTATTTT
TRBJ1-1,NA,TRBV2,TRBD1,CASRDRERTANWGTEAFF,TGTGCCAGCAGGGACAGGGAGAGGACTGCCAATTGGGGCACTGAAGCTTTCTTT
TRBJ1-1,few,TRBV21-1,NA,CASSKGVENTEAFF,TGTGCCAGCAGCAAAGGAGTAGAAAACACTGAAGCTTTCTTT
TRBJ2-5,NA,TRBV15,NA,CATSRGAGEETQYF,TGTGCCACCAGCAGAGGGGCAGGGGAAGAGACCCAGTACTTC
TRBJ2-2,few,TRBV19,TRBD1,CASSSPGQGAPTGELFF,TGTGCCAGTAGTAGCCCGGGACAGGGGGCCCCCACCGGGGAGCTGTTTTTT
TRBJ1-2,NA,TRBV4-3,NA,CASSQEETGPYGYTF,TGCGCCAGCAGCCAAGAAGAAACAGGGCCGTATGGCTACACCTTC
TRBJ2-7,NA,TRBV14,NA,CASSQAGHFSSYEQYF,TGTGCCAGCAGCCAAGCTGGACACTTTTCTTCCTACGAGCAGTACTTC
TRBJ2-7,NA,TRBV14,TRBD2,CASSQVGTSGSSYEQYF,TGTGCCAGCAGCCAAGTTGGGACTAGCGGGAGTTCCTACGAGCAGTACTTC
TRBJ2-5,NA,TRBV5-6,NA,CASSQQQYQETQYF,TGTGCCAGCAGCCAACAACAGTACCAAGAGACCCAGTACTTC
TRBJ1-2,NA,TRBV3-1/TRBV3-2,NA,CASKSTAGLVDYGYTF,TGTGCCAGCAAGTCGACTGCGGGACTCGTGGATTATGGCTACACCTTC
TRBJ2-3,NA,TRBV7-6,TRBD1,CASTLGTGSTDTQYF,TGTGCCAGCACCTTAGGGACAGGATCCACAGATACGCAGTATTTT
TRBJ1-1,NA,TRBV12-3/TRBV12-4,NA,CASSPGNTEAFF,TGTGCCAGCAGTCCAGGGAACACTGAAGCTTTCTTT
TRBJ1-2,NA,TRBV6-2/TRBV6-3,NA,CASSYDSFNYGYTF,TGTGCCAGCAGTTACGACAGCTTTAACTATGGCTACACCTTC